Listed below are T cell receptor beta chains from one sample, sequenced in a study of identical twins. TCRdb called the 5' RACE reads again in MiXCR, with one record for every CDR3 protein. The sample lists about 570,000 distinct CDR3 sequences; 9.5% to 10% were seen once. These sequences were also reported in another study, on yellow fever vaccine responses in identical twins.

Material: PBMCs. These receptors were obtained from a woman aged 18-30 years in good health. Each CDR3 is given with its conserved first and last residue. The order of the fields is clone size, D gene, V gene, J gene, CDR3 protein, CDR3 DNA. The D gene is left open where the match is weak. The size of a clone is reported for some rows only, either as once, few or many, or as a class for expanded clones.

many	.	TRBV21-1	TRBJ2-5	CASSTRLAGGQETQYF	TGTGCCAGCAGCACCCGACTAGCGGGGGGGCAAGAGACCCAGTACTTC
few	.	TRBV9	TRBJ2-2	CASSVGGGITGELFF	TGTGCCAGCAGCGTAGGGGGCGGAATTACCGGGGAGCTGTTTTTT
.	.	TRBV5-1	TRBJ2-3	CASSHLPDTQYF	TGCGCCAGCAGCCACCTCCCAGATACGCAGTATTTT
.	.	TRBV9	TRBJ2-1	CASSPTVWGSSYNEQFF	TGTGCCAGCAGCCCAACCGTTTGGGGGAGCTCCTACAATGAGCAGTTCTTC
few	.	TRBV25-1	TRBJ1-5	CASSDLVINQPQHF	TGTGCCAGCAGTGATTTGGTAATCAATCAGCCCCAGCATTTT
.	TRBD2	TRBV27	TRBJ2-7	CASRTSGRAKDYEQYF	TGTGCCAGTAGGACTAGCGGGAGGGCAAAAGACTACGAGCAGTACTTC
many	TRBD2	TRBV11-2	TRBJ2-1	CASSLDRGLPYNEQFF	TGTGCCAGCAGCTTAGATCGGGGACTACCCTACAATGAGCAGTTCTTC
many	.	TRBV5-1	TRBJ2-7	CASSLDFSYEQYF	TGCGCCAGCAGCTTAGACTTTTCCTACGAGCAGTACTTC
.	.	TRBV4-1	TRBJ2-3	CASSQGISGTDTQYF	TGCGCCAGCAGCCAAGGGATTAGCGGCACAGATACGCAGTATTTT
.	.	TRBV7-9	TRBJ1-1	CASSLARDEAFF	TGTGCCAGCAGCTTAGCCAGGGATGAAGCTTTCTTT
many	TRBD2	TRBV28	TRBJ2-5	CASSLGGTETQYF	TGTGCCAGCAGTTTGGGAGGGACGGAGACCCAGTACTTC
many	.	TRBV9	TRBJ1-1	CASSPGAYTEAFF	TGTGCCAGCAGCCCCGGGGCGTACACTGAAGCTTTCTTT
few	.	TRBV20-1	TRBJ2-5	CSARGLSRDLQETQYF	TGCAGTGCTAGGGGACTTTCTCGGGACCTCCAAGAGACCCAGTACTTC
.	.	TRBV20-1	TRBJ2-7	CSARDMHKIYEQYF	TGCAGTGCTAGAGATATGCATAAAATATACGAGCAGTACTTC
many	TRBD1	TRBV12-3/TRBV12-4	TRBJ1-1	CASSLALIQGATEAFF	TGTGCCAGCAGTTTAGCGTTAATACAGGGGGCAACTGAAGCTTTCTTT
many	.	TRBV7-2	TRBJ2-7	CASSYLGGEQYF	TGTGCCAGCAGTTACCTAGGGGGCGAGCAGTACTTC
.	TRBD1	TRBV5-4	TRBJ2-1	CASSQTGTGIYNEQFF	TGTGCCAGCAGCCAGACCGGGACAGGGATATACAATGAGCAGTTCTTC
many	.	TRBV7-2	TRBJ1-2	CASSLAPGSYGYTF	TGTGCCAGCAGCTTAGCGCCCGGTAGTTATGGCTACACCTTC
many	TRBD2	TRBV7-8	TRBJ2-5	CASSLERRGGRQETQYF	TGTGCCAGCAGCTTAGAGCGGCGGGGGGGACGGCAAGAGACCCAGTACTTC
many	.	TRBV18	TRBJ2-7	CASSPRGDEQYF	TGTGCCAGCTCACCGCGTGGGGACGAGCAGTACTTC
many	.	TRBV10-3	TRBJ1-2	CAISYDDRTNYGYTF	TGTGCCATCAGTTACGATGACAGGACCAACTATGGCTACACCTTC
many	.	TRBV7-3	TRBJ1-1	CASSPRSGAKNTEAFF	TGTGCCAGCAGCCCCCGCTCGGGGGCCAAGAACACTGAAGCTTTCTTT
many	TRBD1	TRBV3-1	TRBJ2-7	CASSQGTGASYEQYF	TGTGCCAGCAGCCAAGGTACAGGGGCTTCCTACGAGCAGTACTTC
few	.	TRBV20-1	TRBJ1-1	CSAERQPNTEAFF	TGCAGTGCCGAACGACAGCCGAACACTGAAGCTTTCTTT
many	TRBD2	TRBV5-1	TRBJ2-1	CASSLGASGSNEQFF	TGCGCCAGCAGCTTGGGGGCTAGCGGGTCTAATGAGCAGTTCTTC
few	.	TRBV7-9	TRBJ1-2	CASSFSSFRDRNYGYTF	TGTGCCAGCAGCTTTAGTTCTTTCCGCGACAGAAACTATGGCTACACCTTC
few	.	TRBV20-1	TRBJ2-1	CCARVGKALNFGEQFF	TGCTGTGCTAGAGTAGGAAAGGCGCTAAATTTTGGGGAGCAGTTCTTC
many	.	TRBV5-1	TRBJ2-2	CASIQWPGYTGELFF	TGCGCCAGCATCCAGTGGCCCGGGTACACCGGGGAGCTGTTTTTT
.	TRBD1	TRBV7-3	TRBJ2-3	CASSPGQGVDTQYF	TGTGCCAGCAGCCCAGGACAGGGTGTAGATACGCAGTATTTT
few	.	TRBV11-2	TRBJ2-5	CASSRDWSGGETQYF	TGTGCCAGCAGCCGAGACTGGTCCGGGGGAGAGACCCAGTACTTC
.	.	TRBV7-2	TRBJ2-7	CASSLDPLARLYEQYF	TGTGCCAGCAGCTTAGACCCTTTGGCTCGGCTCTACGAGCAGTACTTC
many	.	TRBV3-1	TRBJ2-3	CASSRTTDTQYF	TGTGCCAGCAGTCGAACCACAGATACGCAGTATTTT
few	TRBD2	TRBV6-2/TRBV6-3	TRBJ2-3	CASSYATSGPITDTQYF	TGTGCCAGCAGTTATGCGACTAGCGGGCCGATCACAGATACGCAGTATTTT
few	TRBD1	TRBV14	TRBJ1-2	CASSQDRGQGLDYGYTF	TGTGCCAGCAGCCAAGATAGGGGACAGGGGCTCGACTATGGCTACACCTTC
many	TRBD2	TRBV10-3	TRBJ2-7	CAIRREGQVYEQYF	TGTGCCATCAGGAGGGAGGGCCAAGTGTACGAGCAGTACTTC
.	.	TRBV7-2	TRBJ2-3	CASSLTRGTGYTDTQYF	TGTGCCAGCAGCTTAACGAGGGGAACGGGGTACACAGATACGCAGTATTTT
many	TRBD1	TRBV7-8	TRBJ2-2	CASSAGQGFGELFF	TGTGCCAGCAGCGCCGGACAGGGGTTCGGGGAGCTGTTTTTT
few	TRBD1	TRBV29-1	TRBJ1-1	CSTQQGQAEAFF	TGCAGCACCCAACAGGGGCAGGCTGAAGCTTTCTTT
.	TRBD2	TRBV12-3/TRBV12-4	TRBJ2-5	CASRAGGGAETQYF	TGTGCCAGCAGAGCGGGCGGGGGGGCCGAGACCCAGTACTTC
many	TRBD2	TRBV20-1	TRBJ2-7	CSARGGGGSSYEQYF	TGCAGTGCTAGAGGCGGGGGTGGGAGCTCCTACGAGCAGTACTTC
few	.	TRBV6-2/TRBV6-3	TRBJ2-7	CASSYVPRVYEQYF	TGTGCCAGCAGTTACGTCCCGCGGGTCTACGAGCAGTACTTC
many	TRBD2	TRBV2	TRBJ2-1	CASSGLAGLLDEQFF	TGTGCCAGCAGTGGGCTAGCGGGACTATTGGATGAGCAGTTCTTC